This entry is about one T cell receptor (beta chain). Its antigen is currently unknown. V was shortened by 6 bases and J by 3 bases, with 13 bases between the two germline ends. Germline V gives CDR1 SGHTS, CDR2 YDEGEE. CDR3 length equals 13 residues. Untouched CD4+ T cells were bead-isolated from PBMC at roughly 98% purity. The data stem from a study of T cell repertoires and HLA-DP antigens. Pre-culture CD4+ samples were sequenced deeply, targeting about 190,000 T cell genomes. Measured with immunoSEQ multiplex PCR; TCRdb has only the in-frame clones, and not every one. The data hold about 89,000 clones, with about 89% observed a single time.

Specimen: CD4+ T cells from PBMCs. The V gene is TRBV5-8, the J gene TRBJ2-7, with a weak D call TRBD2 (6 bases). This receptor was obtained from a man in his fifties in good health and CMV-seronegative. The CDR3 region is CASINPGLYEQYF. CDR3 sequence (DNA): TGTGCCAGCATTAATCCGGGACTCTACGAGCAGTACTTC.